This T cell receptor (beta chain) was captured in a study of shared clonotypes between healthy human individuals. CDR3 size: 13 residues. Germline assignment: CDR1 SGDLS and CDR2 YYNGEE. V lost 0 bases and J 2 bases, leaving 5 bases between the germline ends. Naive CD8 cells, CD45RO-negative and positively selected for CCR7, excluded terminally differentiated effector memory CD45RA+ cells. Only Caucasian adults living in Nashville, Tennessee served as donors. The assay was immunoSEQ multiplex PCR, and TCRdb's table has in-frame clones only and misses some. The sample carries some 2 million clones, over 85% recorded once. On this clone: In the same sample, other DNA sequences code for this CDR3.

The chain carries TRBV9 and TRBJ1-2; D remains unclear. The sequence derives from a man younger than 35 in good health. The sample consisted of naive CD8+ T cells sorted from blood. CDR3 nucleotides: TGTGCCAGCAGCGTAGAAGAAAACTATGGCTACACCTTC. This codes for CASSVEENYGYTF.